This passage covers 8 T cell receptor beta chains from one sample sequenced in a study of OX40 agonist ivuxolimab in advanced cancers. Libraries were constructed by the immunoSEQ multiplex PCR assay. TCRdb took this table from immuneACCESS and kept in-frame rearrangements with V and J called. Such tables lack part of the clones; where checked against another copy, unresolved V genes explain under half of the gap, and the rest is unexplained. A total of about 76,000 clones appear in this sample, approximately 86% of them only once. Roughly 2.4% of the sample is in the top ten clones. Sequenced material: CD4+ or CD8+ T cells sorted from blood, taken in a trial of the OX40 agonist ivuxolimab. The source of these receptors is an adult with an advanced solid tumor such as melanoma, head and neck, liver or kidney cancer.

The CDR3 DNA is TGTGCCTGGAGTGGTACAGGTGAGGGTACGCAGTATTTT. As protein: CAWSGTGEGTQYF. This chain joins TRBV30 and TRBJ2-3; D possibly matches TRBD1 or TRBD2 (5 bases each). Per the germline V gene, CDR1 is GTSNPN and CDR2 is SVGIG (reference sequence). Between the trimmed V and J ends, which lost 1 base and 8 bases, there was a span of 13 bases. The CDR3 has 13 amino acids.

V is TRBV5-6 and J is TRBJ1-1; TRBD1 might be the D (5 bases). The V end lost 2 bases, the J end lost 5 bases, and 10 bases lay between the germline ends. Germline-derived CDR1 and CDR2 are SGHDT and YYEEEE. The CDR3 length is 13 residues. CDR3: CASSFQGGTEAFF. The CDR3 coding sequence is TGTGCCAGCAGCTTTCAGGGAGGGACTGAAGCTTTCTTT. The whole variable domain, filled in from reference TRBV5-6 and TRBJ1-1, reads DAGVTQSPTHLIKTRGQQVTLRCSPKSGHDTVSWYQQALGQGPQFIFQYYEEEERQRGNFPDRFSGHQFPNYSSELNVNALLLGDSALYLCASSFQGGTEAFFGQGTRLTVV.

V and J are TRBV7-6 and TRBJ1-1; possibly TRBD1 for D (5 bases). CDR3 size: 13 residues. Trimming removed 10 bases from V and 4 bases from J, with 16 bases in between. Germline lookup yields CDR1 SGHVS and CDR2 FNYEAQ. CDR3 bases: TGTGCCACCGGGCAGGGTGGGGGCACTGAAGCTTTCTTT. Translated, it gives CATGQGGGTEAFF.

This clone has only a few counts. The chain joins TRBV13 to TRBJ1-4; 11 bases are a match to TRBD1. V shed 5 bases, J shed 7 bases, and the junction held 3 bases outside the gene matches. In germline, CDR1 is PRHDT, CDR2 FYEKMQ (reference sequence). The CDR3 runs to 14 residues. CDR3 coding DNA: TGTGCCAGCAGCCACGGGACAGGGGGTGAAAAACTGTTTTTT. This codes for CASSHGTGGEKLFF. The variable domain in full, completed from reference TRBV13 and TRBJ1-4, reads AAGVIQSPRHLIKEKRETATLKCYPIPRHDTVYWYQQGPGQDPQFLISFYEKMQSDKGSIPDRFSAQQFSDYHSELNMSSLELGDSALYFCASSHGTGGEKLFFGSGTQLSVL.

J is TRBJ1-3 and V is TRBV28; D possibly corresponds to TRBD1 (5 bases). V was clipped by 2 bases and J by 0 bases, with 11 bases between them. There are 16 residues in the CDR3. Looked up from germline, CDR1 is MDHEN and CDR2 is SYDVKM. Here the CDR3 DNA reads TGTGCCAGCAGTTTAGGAACAGGACCCTCTGGAAACACCATATATTTT. It is translated as CASSLGTGPSGNTIYF.

To note about this clone: The junction does not match germline at one end; this may be a read error. Other DNA sequences in the same sample also yield this CDR3. The gene calls are TRBV28 and TRBJ1-5, with TRBD1 as a possible D gene (6 bases). CDR3 length: 17 amino acids. Germline lookup yields CDR1 MDHEN and CDR2 SYDVKM. The CDR3 is CASSLSVWRDNNQPQHF. In nucleotides, the CDR3 is TGTGCCAGCAGCTTATCGGTCTGGAGGGACAACAATCAGCCCCAGCATTTT.

In DNA, the CDR3 is TGTGCCAGCAGCCTTATTCTGGGGAACTCCTACGAGCAGTACTTC. It specifies CASSLILGNSYEQYF. The gene calls are TRBV28 and TRBJ2-7; D ambiguous. Germline V gene data show CDR1 as MDHEN and CDR2 as SYDVKM. V lost 6 bases, J lost 0 bases, and 15 bases lay in between. The CDR3 runs to 15 residues.

This clone occurred once. The chain employs TRBV6-5 and TRBJ2-5; 7 nucleotides line up with TRBD2. The CDR3 consists of 14 residues. CDR1 is MNHEY and CDR2 is SVGAGI in the germline V gene. Trimming took 3 bases from V and 5 from J; bases not matched to a gene: 6. The CDR3 here is CASSYWVAGETQYF. CDR3 in DNA: TGTGCCAGCAGTTATTGGGTAGCGGGTGAGACCCAGTACTTC.